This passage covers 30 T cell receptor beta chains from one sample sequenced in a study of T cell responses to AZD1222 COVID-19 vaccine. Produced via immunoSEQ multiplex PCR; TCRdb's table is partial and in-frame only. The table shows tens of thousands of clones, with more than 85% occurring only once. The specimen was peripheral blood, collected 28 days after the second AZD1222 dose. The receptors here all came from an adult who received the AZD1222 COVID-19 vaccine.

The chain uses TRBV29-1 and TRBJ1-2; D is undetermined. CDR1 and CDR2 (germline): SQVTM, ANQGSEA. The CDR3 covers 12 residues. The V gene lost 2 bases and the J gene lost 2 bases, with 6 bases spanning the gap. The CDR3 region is CSVETTNYGYTF. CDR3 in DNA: TGCAGCGTTGAAACAACCAACTATGGCTACACCTTC.

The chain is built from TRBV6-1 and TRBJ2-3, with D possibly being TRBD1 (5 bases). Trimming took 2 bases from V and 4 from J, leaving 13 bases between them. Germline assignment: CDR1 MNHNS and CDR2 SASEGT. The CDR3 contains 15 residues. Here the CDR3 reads CASSESTGGADTQYF. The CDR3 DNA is TGTGCCAGCAGTGAATCCACAGGTGGCGCAGATACGCAGTATTTT.

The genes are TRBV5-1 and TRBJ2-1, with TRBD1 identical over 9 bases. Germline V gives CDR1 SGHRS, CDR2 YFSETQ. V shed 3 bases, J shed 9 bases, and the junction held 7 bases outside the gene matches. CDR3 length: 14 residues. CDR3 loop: CASSSTGTGLEQFF. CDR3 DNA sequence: TGCGCCAGCAGCTCCACCGGGACAGGGCTTGAGCAGTTCTTC.

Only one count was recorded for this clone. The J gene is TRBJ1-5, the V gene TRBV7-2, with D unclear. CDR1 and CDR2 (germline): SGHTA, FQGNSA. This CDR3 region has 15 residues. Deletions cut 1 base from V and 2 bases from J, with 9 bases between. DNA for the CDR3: TGTGCCAGCAGCTTAGTGGCTGCCCGCAATCAGCCCCAGCATTTT. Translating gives CASSLVAARNQPQHF.

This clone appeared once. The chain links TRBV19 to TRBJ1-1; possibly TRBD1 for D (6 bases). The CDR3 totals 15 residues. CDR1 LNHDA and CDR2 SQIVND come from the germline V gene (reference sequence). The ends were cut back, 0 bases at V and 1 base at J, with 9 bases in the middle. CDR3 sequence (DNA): TGTGCCAGTAGTATAGACGGGACACCGAACACTGAAGCTTTCTTT. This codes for CASSIDGTPNTEAFF.

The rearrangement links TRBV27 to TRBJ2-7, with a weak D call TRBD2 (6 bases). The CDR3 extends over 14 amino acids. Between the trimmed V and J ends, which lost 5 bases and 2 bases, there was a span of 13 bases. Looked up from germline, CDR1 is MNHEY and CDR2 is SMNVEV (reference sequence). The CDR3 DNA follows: TGTGCCAGCAGTCCCCGACTAGGCCCCTACGAGCAGTACTTC. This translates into CASSPRLGPYEQYF.

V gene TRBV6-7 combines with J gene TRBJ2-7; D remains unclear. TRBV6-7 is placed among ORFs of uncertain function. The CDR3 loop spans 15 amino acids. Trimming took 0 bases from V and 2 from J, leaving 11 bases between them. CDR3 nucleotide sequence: TGTGCCAGCAGTTACTCGAAATGGTCAGCCTACGAGCAGTACTTC. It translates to CASSYSKWSAYEQYF.

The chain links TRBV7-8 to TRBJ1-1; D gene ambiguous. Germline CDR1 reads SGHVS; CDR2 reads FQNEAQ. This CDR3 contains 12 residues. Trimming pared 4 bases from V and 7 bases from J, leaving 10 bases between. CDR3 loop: CASSSRSSEAFF. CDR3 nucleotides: TGTGCCAGCAGCTCTAGGTCGAGTGAAGCTTTCTTT. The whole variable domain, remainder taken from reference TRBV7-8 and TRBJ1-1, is GAGVSQSPRYKVAKRGQDVALRCDPISGHVSLFWYQQALGQGPEFLTYFQNEAQLDKSGLPSDRFFAERPEGSVSTLKIQRTQQEDSAVYLCASSSRSSEAFFGQGTRLTVV.

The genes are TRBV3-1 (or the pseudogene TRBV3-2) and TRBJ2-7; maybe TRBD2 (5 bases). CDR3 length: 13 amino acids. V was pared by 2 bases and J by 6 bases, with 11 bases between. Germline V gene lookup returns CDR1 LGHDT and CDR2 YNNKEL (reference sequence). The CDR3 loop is CASSQNTRGEQYF. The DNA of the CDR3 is TGTGCCAGCAGCCAAAATACCCGGGGCGAGCAGTACTTC.

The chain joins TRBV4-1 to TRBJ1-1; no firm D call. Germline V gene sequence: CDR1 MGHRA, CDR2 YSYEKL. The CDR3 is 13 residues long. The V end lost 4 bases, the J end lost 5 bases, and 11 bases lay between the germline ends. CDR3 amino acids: CASSPQERTEAFF. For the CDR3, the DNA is TGCGCCAGCAGCCCCCAGGAGAGGACTGAAGCTTTCTTT.

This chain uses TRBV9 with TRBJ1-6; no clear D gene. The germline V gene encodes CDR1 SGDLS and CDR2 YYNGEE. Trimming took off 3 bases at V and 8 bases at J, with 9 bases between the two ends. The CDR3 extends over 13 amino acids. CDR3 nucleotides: TGTGCCAGCAGCGCTGGGATAGATTCACCCCTCCACTTT. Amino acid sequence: CASSAGIDSPLHF.

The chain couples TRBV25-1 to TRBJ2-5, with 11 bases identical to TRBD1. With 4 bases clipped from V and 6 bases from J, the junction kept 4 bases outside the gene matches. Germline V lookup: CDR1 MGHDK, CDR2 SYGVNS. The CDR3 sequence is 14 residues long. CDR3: CASSGTGGVKTQYF. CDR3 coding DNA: TGTGCCAGCAGTGGGACAGGGGGCGTCAAGACCCAGTACTTC.

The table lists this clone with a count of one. CDR3 nucleotides: TGTGCCAGCAGTTTGGTGGCCGCAGGGTCTCAGCCCCAGCATTTT. This codes for CASSLVAAGSQPQHF. V and J are TRBV27 and TRBJ1-5; a weak D match, TRBD1 (5 bases). CDR1 and CDR2 from the germline V gene are MNHEY and SMNVEV (reference sequence). V was cut by 3 bases and J by 6 bases, with 15 bases left in between. CDR3 length: 15 amino acids.

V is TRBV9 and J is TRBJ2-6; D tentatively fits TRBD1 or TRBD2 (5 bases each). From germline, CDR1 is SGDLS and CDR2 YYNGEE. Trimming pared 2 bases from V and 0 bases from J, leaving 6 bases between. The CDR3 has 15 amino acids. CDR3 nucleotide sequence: TGTGCCAGCAGCGTCGGGACCTCTGGGGCCAACGTCCTGACTTTC. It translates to CASSVGTSGANVLTF.

CDR3 nucleotide sequence: TGTGCCAGCAGCGTAGCTTTGGGGGAAAAACTGTTTTTT. Protein: CASSVALGEKLFF. The chain couples TRBV9 to TRBJ1-4, with D hard to call. Trimming cost V 0 bases and J 8 bases, with 8 bases left between them. This CDR3 is 13 amino acids long. Germline CDR1 SGDLS, CDR2 YYNGEE.

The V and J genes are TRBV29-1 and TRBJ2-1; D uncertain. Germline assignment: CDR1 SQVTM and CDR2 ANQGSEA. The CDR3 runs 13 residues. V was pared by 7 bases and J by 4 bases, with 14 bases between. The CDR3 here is CSESPSEYNEQFF. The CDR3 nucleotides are TGCAGCGAATCCCCCTCCGAGTACAATGAGCAGTTCTTC.

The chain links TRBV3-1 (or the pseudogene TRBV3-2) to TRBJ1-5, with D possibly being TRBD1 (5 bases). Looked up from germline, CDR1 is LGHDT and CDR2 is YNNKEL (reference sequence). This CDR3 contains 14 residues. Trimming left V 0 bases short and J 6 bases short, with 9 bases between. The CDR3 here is CASSQDFRVQPQHF. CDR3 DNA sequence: TGTGCCAGCAGCCAAGATTTCAGGGTTCAGCCCCAGCATTTT.

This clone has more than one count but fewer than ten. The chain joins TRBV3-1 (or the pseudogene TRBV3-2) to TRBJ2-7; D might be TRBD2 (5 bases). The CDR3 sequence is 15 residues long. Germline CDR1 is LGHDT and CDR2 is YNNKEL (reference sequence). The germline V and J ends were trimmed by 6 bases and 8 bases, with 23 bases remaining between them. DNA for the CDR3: TGTGCCAGCAGGGACTCAGGAGACCGAGCCTTCAAGCAGTACTTC. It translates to CASRDSGDRAFKQYF.

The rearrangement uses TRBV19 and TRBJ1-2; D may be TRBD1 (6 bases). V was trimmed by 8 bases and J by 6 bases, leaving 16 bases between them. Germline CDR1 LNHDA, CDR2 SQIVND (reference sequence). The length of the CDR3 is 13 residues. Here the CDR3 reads CASSLQGGNGYTF. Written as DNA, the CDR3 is TGTGCCAGTTCCCTACAGGGAGGGAATGGCTACACCTTC.

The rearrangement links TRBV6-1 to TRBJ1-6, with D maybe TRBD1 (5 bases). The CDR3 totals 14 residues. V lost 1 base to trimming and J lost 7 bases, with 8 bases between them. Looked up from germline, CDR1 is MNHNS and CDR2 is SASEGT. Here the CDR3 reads CASSEDRTNSPLHF. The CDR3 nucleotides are TGTGCCAGCAGTGAAGACAGGACGAATTCACCCCTCCACTTT.

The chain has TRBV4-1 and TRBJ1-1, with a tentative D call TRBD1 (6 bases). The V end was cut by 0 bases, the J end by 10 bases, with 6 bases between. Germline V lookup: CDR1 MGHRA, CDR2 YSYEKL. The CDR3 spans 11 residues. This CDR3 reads CASSQDRGAFF. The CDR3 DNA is TGCGCCAGCAGCCAAGACAGGGGAGCTTTCTTT.

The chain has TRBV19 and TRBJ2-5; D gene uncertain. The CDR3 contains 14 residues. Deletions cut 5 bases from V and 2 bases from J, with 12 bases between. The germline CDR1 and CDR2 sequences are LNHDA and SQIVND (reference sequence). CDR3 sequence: CASSLESNQETQYF. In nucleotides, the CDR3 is TGTGCCAGTAGTTTGGAGAGTAATCAAGAGACCCAGTACTTC.

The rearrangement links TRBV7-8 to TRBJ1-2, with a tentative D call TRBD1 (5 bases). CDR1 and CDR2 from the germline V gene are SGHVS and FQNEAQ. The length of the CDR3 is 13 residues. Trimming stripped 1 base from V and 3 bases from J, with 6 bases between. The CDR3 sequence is CASSLGGHYGYTF. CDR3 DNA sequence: TGTGCCAGCAGCTTAGGGGGACACTATGGCTACACCTTC.

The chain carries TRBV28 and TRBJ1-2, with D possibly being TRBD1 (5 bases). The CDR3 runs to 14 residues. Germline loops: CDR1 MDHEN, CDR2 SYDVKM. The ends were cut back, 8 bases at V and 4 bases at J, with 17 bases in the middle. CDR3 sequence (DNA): TGTGCCAGCGGAGATCTGGGGGGGGGCTATGGCTACACCTTC. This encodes CASGDLGGGYGYTF.

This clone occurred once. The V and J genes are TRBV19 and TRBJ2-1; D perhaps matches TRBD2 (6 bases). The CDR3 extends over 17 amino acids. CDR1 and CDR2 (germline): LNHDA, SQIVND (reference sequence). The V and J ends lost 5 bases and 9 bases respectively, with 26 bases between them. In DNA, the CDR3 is TGTGCCAGTAGTCCTTGGGGTGGTAGCGCAACGCGGGGTGAGCAGTTCTTC. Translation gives CASSPWGGSATRGEQFF.

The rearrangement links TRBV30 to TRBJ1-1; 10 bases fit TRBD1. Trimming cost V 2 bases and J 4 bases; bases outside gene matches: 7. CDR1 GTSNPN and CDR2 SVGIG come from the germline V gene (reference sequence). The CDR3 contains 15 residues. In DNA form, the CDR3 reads TGTGCCTGGAGTCCCATAGACAGGGGGCTCACTGAAGCTTTCTTT. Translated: CAWSPIDRGLTEAFF. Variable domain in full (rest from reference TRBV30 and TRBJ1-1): SQTIHQWPATLVQPVGSPLSLECTVEGTSNPNLYWYRQAAGRGLQLLFYSVGIGQISSEVPQNLSASRPQDRQFILSSKKLLLSDSGFYLCAWSPIDRGLTEAFFGQGTRLTVV.

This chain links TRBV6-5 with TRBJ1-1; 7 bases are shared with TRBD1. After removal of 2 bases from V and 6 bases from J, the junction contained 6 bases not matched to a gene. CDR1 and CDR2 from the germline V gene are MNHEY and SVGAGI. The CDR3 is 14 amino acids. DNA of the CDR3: TGTGCCAGCAGTTACCGGACAGGCCTGGCTGAAGCTTTCTTT. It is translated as CASSYRTGLAEAFF.

CDR3 residues: CASSYFAGMNTEAFF. The CDR3 DNA reads TGTGCCAGCAGTTACTTTGCAGGGATGAACACTGAAGCTTTCTTT. The chain employs TRBV6-5 and TRBJ1-1, with D tentatively TRBD1 (5 bases). V dropped 1 base and J dropped 0 bases, with 9 bases sitting between them. The CDR3 length is 15 residues. Per germline, CDR1 MNHEY and CDR2 SVGAGI.

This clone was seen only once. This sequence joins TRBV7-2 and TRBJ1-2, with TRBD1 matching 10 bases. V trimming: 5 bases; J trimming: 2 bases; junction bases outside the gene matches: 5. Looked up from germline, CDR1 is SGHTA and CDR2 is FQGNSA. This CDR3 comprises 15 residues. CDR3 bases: TGTGCCAGCAGCGCGCGACAGGGGGCAAACTATGGCTACACCTTC. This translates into CASSARQGANYGYTF.

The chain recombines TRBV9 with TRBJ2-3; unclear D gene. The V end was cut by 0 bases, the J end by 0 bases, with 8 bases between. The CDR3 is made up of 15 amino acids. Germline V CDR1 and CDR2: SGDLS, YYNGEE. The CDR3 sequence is CASSVARRSTDTQYF. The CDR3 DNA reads TGTGCCAGCAGCGTAGCGAGGCGTAGCACAGATACGCAGTATTTT.